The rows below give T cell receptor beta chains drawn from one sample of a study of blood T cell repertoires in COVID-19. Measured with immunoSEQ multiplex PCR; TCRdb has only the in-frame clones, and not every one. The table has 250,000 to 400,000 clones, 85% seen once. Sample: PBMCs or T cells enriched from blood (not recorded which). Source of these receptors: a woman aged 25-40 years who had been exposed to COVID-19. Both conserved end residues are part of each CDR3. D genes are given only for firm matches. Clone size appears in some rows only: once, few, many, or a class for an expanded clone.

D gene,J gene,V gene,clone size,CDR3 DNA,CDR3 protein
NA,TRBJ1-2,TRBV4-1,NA,TGCGCCAGCAGCCAAACATCTCAGGCGCCTATGATTAGCTACACCTTC,CASSQTSQAPMISYTF
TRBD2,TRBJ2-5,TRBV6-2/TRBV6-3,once,TGTGCCAGCAGTGTACCCACCAGCGGGGGAAGGGGGACCCAGTACTTC,CASSVPTSGGRGTQYF
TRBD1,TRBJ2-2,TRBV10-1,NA,TGCGCCAGCTCAGCCGGGACAGAAGGCGGGGAGCTGTTTTTT,CASSAGTEGGELFF
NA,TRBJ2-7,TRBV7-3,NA,TGTGCCAGCAGCCTCTCTGACAGCGCCGTTTACGAGCAGTACTTC,CASSLSDSAVYEQYF
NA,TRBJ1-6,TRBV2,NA,TGTGCCGGATCATACCGGGACCCAGAAGGGGGTTCACCCCTCCACTTT,CAGSYRDPEGGSPLHF
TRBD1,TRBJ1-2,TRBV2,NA,TGTGCCAGCAGCCCTGACAGGGGGCGCGGCTACACCTTC,CASSPDRGRGYTF
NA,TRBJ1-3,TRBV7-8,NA,TGTGCCAGCAGCTTTGACAGTATAGGAAACACCATATATTTT,CASSFDSIGNTIYF
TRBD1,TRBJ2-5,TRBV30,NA,TGTGCCTGGATTGGACAGGGGAAGAAGAGGGACCAAGAGACCCAGTACTTC,CAWIGQGKKRDQETQYF
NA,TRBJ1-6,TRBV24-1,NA,TGTGCTGCCGGGGGGCCTCCCAATTCACCCCTCCACTTT,CAAGGPPNSPLHF
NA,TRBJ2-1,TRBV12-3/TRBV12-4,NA,TGTGCCAGCAGTTTTGGGGCCCCTATGGCGCAGTTCTTC,CASSFGAPMAQFF
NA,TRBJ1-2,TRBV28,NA,TGTGCCAGCAGTTTATCAGGGTCTCGTGGCTACACCTTC,CASSLSGSRGYTF
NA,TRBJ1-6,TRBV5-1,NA,TGCGCCAGCAGCCGGGAGGGGGGCGCACATAATTCACCCCTCCACTTT,CASSREGGAHNSPLHF
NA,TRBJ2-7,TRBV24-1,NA,TGTGCCACCAGTGACGGGGGCTCCTACGAGCAGTACTTC,CATSDGGSYEQYF
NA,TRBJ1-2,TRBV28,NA,TGTGCCAGTGAATCAGGGGAGAGATACTATGGCTACACCTTC,CASESGERYYGYTF
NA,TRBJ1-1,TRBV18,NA,TGTGCCAGCTCACGAATCCAACAGGGACCTGAAGCTTTCTTT,CASSRIQQGPEAFF
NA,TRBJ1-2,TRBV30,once,TGTGCCTGGAGTGTAACGGGGTACGGATCCTACGGCTACACCTTC,CAWSVTGYGSYGYTF
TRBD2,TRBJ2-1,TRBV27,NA,TGTGCCAGCAGTTTATCGGCTAGCGGGAAGAATGAGCAGTTCTTC,CASSLSASGKNEQFF
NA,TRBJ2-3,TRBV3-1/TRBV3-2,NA,TGTGCCAGCAGCCAAGAAATAGTTGTACAGGGTCACACAGATACGCAGTATTTT,CASSQEIVVQGHTDTQYF
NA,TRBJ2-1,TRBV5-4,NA,TGTGCCAGCAGCTTGGCCGGGTCTGACTTACAGCAGTTCTTC,CASSLAGSDLQQFF
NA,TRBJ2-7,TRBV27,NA,TGTGCCAGCAGTTTTGGACAATCCTACGAGCAGTACTTC,CASSFGQSYEQYF
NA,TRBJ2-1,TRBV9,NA,TGTGCCAGTGGATCCGCGGGGAAGGGCTACAATGAGCAGTTCTTC,CASGSAGKGYNEQFF
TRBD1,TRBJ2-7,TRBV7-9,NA,TGTGCCAGCAGCCCAGTAGCCGGGACAGGGGGATACGAGCAGTACTTC,CASSPVAGTGGYEQYF
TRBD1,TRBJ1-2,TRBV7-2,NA,TGTGCCAGCAGCTTTTACAGGGGGCTTTATGACTATGGCTACACCTTC,CASSFYRGLYDYGYTF
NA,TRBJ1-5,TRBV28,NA,TGTGCCAGCAGTAGGGGCGGTAGCAATCAGCCCCAGCATTTT,CASSRGGSNQPQHF
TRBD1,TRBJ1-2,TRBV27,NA,TGTGCCTTTGGTACAGGGGGACTTCCCATTTATGGCTACACCTTC,CAFGTGGLPIYGYTF
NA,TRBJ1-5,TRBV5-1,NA,TGCGCCAGCAGATCGGGGTCTGATCAGCCCCAGCATTTT,CASRSGSDQPQHF
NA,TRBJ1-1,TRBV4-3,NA,TGCGCCAGCAGCGCTCAGGGTTCGAACACTGAAGCTTTCTTT,CASSAQGSNTEAFF
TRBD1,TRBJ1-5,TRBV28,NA,TGTGCAGTTCCGGGACAGGGGCATCAGCCCCAGCATTTT,CAVPGQGHQPQHF
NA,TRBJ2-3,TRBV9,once,TGTGCCAGCAGCGTAGCAGCGCAAGCGAGCACAGATACGCAGTATTTT,CASSVAAQASTDTQYF
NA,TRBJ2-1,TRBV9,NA,TGTGCCAGCAGCGTAGCCGCCTCAACTAGAGGCGTCTACAATGAGCAGTTCTTC,CASSVAASTRGVYNEQFF
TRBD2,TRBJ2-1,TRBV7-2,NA,TGTGCCAGCAGCCCACCGGGGGGGCCGACTTTTGGTGAGCAGTTCTTC,CASSPPGGPTFGEQFF
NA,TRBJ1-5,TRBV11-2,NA,TGTGCCAGCAGCCCCTTCGCGGGGGGGCTGGGCAATCAGCCCCAGCATTTT,CASSPFAGGLGNQPQHF
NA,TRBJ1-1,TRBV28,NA,TGTGCCAGCGGAACAGATGAAGCTTTCTTT,CASGTDEAFF
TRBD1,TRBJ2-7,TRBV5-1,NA,TGCGCCAGCAGCCCCGGACAGGGGTGGGACGAGCAGTACTTC,CASSPGQGWDEQYF
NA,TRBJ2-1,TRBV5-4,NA,TGTGCCAGCAGCTTGGAACGCGGGTACAATGAGCAGTTCTTC,CASSLERGYNEQFF
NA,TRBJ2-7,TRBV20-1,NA,TGCAGTGTCACTCACAGGAGCGAGCAGTACTTC,CSVTHRSEQYF
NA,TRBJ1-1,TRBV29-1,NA,TGCAGCGTCCTTACAGGGACGACGGCTTTCTTT,CSVLTGTTAFF
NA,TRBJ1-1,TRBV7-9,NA,TGTGCCAGCAGCTTATTGCTCCCGACAGATAACACTGAAGCTTTCTTT,CASSLLLPTDNTEAFF
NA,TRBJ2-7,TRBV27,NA,TGTGCCAGCAGTTTGGGCGGGTTTGACGAGCAGTACTTC,CASSLGGFDEQYF
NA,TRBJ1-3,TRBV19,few,TGTGCCAGTAGTATAGAATTGCAGCGACCGGGAAACACCATATATTTT,CASSIELQRPGNTIYF
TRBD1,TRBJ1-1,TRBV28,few,TGTGCCAGCAGGCGTGATCAGGGGGCCGTGAACACTGAAGCTTTCTTT,CASRRDQGAVNTEAFF
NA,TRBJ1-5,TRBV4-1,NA,TGCGCCAGCAGCCCCCCGGGGGGTAAGCCCCAGCATTTT,CASSPPGGKPQHF
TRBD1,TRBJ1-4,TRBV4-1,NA,TGCGCCAGCAGCCATGACGGGACAGGGTTTGAAAAACTGTTTTTT,CASSHDGTGFEKLFF
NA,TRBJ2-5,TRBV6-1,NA,TGTGCCAGCAGTGAAAATAATGGCAGCGGAGAGACCCAGTACTTC,CASSENNGSGETQYF
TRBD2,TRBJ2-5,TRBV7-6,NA,TGTGCCAGCAGTTTAGGCTGGGCTAGCGGGAGGGACCAAGAGACCCAGTACTTC,CASSLGWASGRDQETQYF
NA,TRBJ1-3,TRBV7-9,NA,TGTGCCAGCAGCTTAGACACGGGAGGCTCTGGAAACACCATATATTTT,CASSLDTGGSGNTIYF
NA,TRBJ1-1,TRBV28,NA,TGTGCCAGCAGTTTCCGGGGGTATACTGAAGCTTTCTTT,CASSFRGYTEAFF
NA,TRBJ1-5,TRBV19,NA,TGTGCCAGTAGTATAGACGGGTATTATAGCAATCAGCCCCAGCATTTT,CASSIDGYYSNQPQHF
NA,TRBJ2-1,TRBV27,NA,TGTGCCAGCAGTTGGAGTGGGGGGGCCCCTTCCAATGAGCAGTTCTTC,CASSWSGGAPSNEQFF
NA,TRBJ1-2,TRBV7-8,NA,TGTGCCAGCAGCTTACGGTGGTTAGAAGGCTACACCTTC,CASSLRWLEGYTF
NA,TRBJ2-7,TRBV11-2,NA,TGTGCCAGCAGCCTTCGTCGGGGTGTGGCCGAGCAGTACTTC,CASSLRRGVAEQYF
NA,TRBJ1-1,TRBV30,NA,TGTGCCTGGAGTAGGACAGAGAGTGAAGCTTTCTTT,CAWSRTESEAFF